This T cell receptor beta chain was retrieved from a study of tumor-infiltrating lymphocytes in primary liver carcinoma. Study summary: Those sampled were patients whose primary liver carcinoma was treated by surgical resection. The yield of productive TCRbeta reads per sample was roughly 3.65 to 8 million and was similar across tissue types. Findings and caveats of the study: Blood had a significantly lower top-250-clone fraction than tumors did (p = 0.039). It was tumor-adjacent and tumor-blood pairs that overlapped less than tumor region pairs did.

CDR1 is MNHEY, CDR2 SVGAGI, per germline. This CDR3 has 16 amino acids. Remarks on this clonotype: Its antigen is as yet unknown. Just one base apart from a much larger clone, this may be a read error.

The authors made TCR beta cDNA from approximately 500 ng total RNA with a constant-region primer. Three nested multiplex PCR rounds, a slightly modified ARM-PCR method, built the TCR beta libraries. Amplification in the first two PCR rounds was performed using TRBV1-TRBV30 forward primers and a C-beta reverse primer for approximately 10 cycles each. One entry per CDR3 protein, called by TCRdb with MiXCR from the multiplex PCR reads. The repertoire holds fewer than 350,000 distinct CDR3 sequences, with less than 75% as singletons. Germline DNA was extracted too, while blood RNA derived from unsorted whole blood.

Sequenced material: peripheral blood. The TCR originated in a man between 40 and 49 years old with primary liver carcinoma and hepatitis B virus infection. V usage is TRBV6-5 and J usage is TRBJ2-1, with 11 bases that match TRBD2. The CDR3 DNA reads as TGTGCCAACAGTTATCTAGCGGGAGGCTCCTACAATGAGCAGTTCTTC. This gives the protein CANSYLAGGSYNEQFF.